A selection of T cell receptor beta chains follows, all from one sample in a study of T cells in Graves' hyperthyroidism and ophthalmopathy. TCRdb reprocessed the multiplex PCR reads via MiXCR and lists one record per CDR3 protein. The table shows about 290,000 distinct CDR3 sequences, with around 13% occurring only once. Input material: blood. Source of these receptors: a woman aged 40 to 50 with Graves' hyperthyroidism. Both conserved end residues are part of each CDR3. A D gene is named only where the DNA matches it firmly.

TRBV28,TRBD1,TRBJ2-7,CASSLSGGLYSYEQYF
TRBV29-1,TRBD2,TRBJ2-7,CSVGASGTYEQYF
TRBV13,NA,TRBJ2-5,CASSSKRGETQYF
TRBV6-5,NA,TRBJ2-7,CASSYSGGSYEQYF
TRBV18,NA,TRBJ1-6,CASSPQGGGSPLHF
TRBV27,NA,TRBJ2-5,CASRRPGLTETQYF
TRBV9,TRBD1,TRBJ1-2,CASSEGTALYYGYTF
TRBV7-8,NA,TRBJ2-5,CASSLRGGTLPEETQYF
TRBV9,NA,TRBJ2-1,CASSRSSAEQFF
TRBV27,NA,TRBJ2-7,CASSSPQGYEQYF
TRBV20-1,TRBD2,TRBJ2-4,CSVRGRGEGNIQYF
TRBV24-1,TRBD1,TRBJ2-5,CATSDRRTGITETQYF
TRBV28,TRBD2,TRBJ2-1,CASSRLAGYNEQFF
TRBV12-3/TRBV12-4,NA,TRBJ2-1,CASRRDENEQFF
TRBV7-9,NA,TRBJ1-6,CASSSNRGMLYNSPLHF
TRBV12-3/TRBV12-4,TRBD1,TRBJ2-4,CASSFKGQGGLAKNIQYF
TRBV3-1,NA,TRBJ2-7,CASSQEIFEQYF
TRBV5-1,NA,TRBJ1-2,CASSSGQKNYGYTF
TRBV28,NA,TRBJ2-1,CASSLSRDSNNEQFF
TRBV29-1,TRBD1,TRBJ2-5,CSVDRGHDETQYF
TRBV20-1,NA,TRBJ1-1,CSASRDRDEAFF
TRBV11-2,TRBD1,TRBJ2-2,CASSIGTAITGELFF
TRBV30,TRBD1,TRBJ1-3,CAWSEKTGAGNTIYF
TRBV7-9,NA,TRBJ2-2,CASNELRTGELFF
TRBV28,NA,TRBJ2-1,CASRRAQTYNEQFF
TRBV28,NA,TRBJ2-2,CASSLTGLNTGELFF
TRBV20-1,TRBD2,TRBJ2-1,CSALGLAGAGSYNEQFF